Here is one TCR beta chain with its context. Some clones are missing from TCRdb's copy, which holds only in-frame ones; the method was immunoSEQ multiplex PCR. Among 50,000 to 65,000 clones listed, 92% were seen once. Trimming removed 1 base from V and 1 base from J; junction bases left unmatched: 4. The CDR3 loop spans 16 amino acids. CDR1 is SGHAT and CDR2 is FQNNGV in the germline V gene. This specimen comes from a study of technical replicates of blood from a handful of donors. What was sequenced was PBMCs. V gene TRBV11-2 combines with J gene TRBJ2-3, with 8 bases matching TRBD2. This TCR came from a human donor in good health. Some clones in this sample may be carry-over from other donors' samples. CDR3 nucleotide sequence: TGTGCCAGCAGCTTAGTCGCGGGGGGAGGCACAGATACGCAGTATTTT. Encoded protein: CASSLVAGGGTDTQYF.